A selection of T cell receptor beta chains follows, all from one sample in a study of T cell responses to AZD1222 COVID-19 vaccine. TCRdb keeps only in-frame clones here, not all; method: immunoSEQ multiplex PCR. Of roughly 160,000 clones in the sample, about 88% were seen once. The sequenced sample was peripheral blood, obtained on day 0 of AZD1222 vaccination. Receptor source: an adult in good health. CDR3s include the opening cysteine and the closing phenylalanine or tryptophan. The order of the fields is J gene, clone size, D gene, V gene, CDR3 DNA, CDR3 protein. D genes are given only for firm matches. Where a row states a size, it is once, few, many or the class of an expanded clone; other rows omit it.

TRBJ1-5,.,.,TRBV19,TGTGCCAGTAGTATTCGTCAGTATAGCAATCAGCCCCAGCATTTT,CASSIRQYSNQPQHF
TRBJ1-1,.,.,TRBV5-1,TGCGCCAGCAGCTTAAGGCAGATGAACACTGAAGCTTTCTTT,CASSLRQMNTEAFF
TRBJ1-1,.,.,TRBV7-8,TGTGCCAGCAGCTTACGGGCACTGGGGGTGAACACTGAAGCTTTCTTT,CASSLRALGVNTEAFF
TRBJ2-5,.,TRBD1,TRBV4-2,TGTGCCAGCAGCTACCAGACGGGACAGGGAGTAGAGACCCAGTACTTC,CASSYQTGQGVETQYF
TRBJ1-2,.,TRBD1,TRBV7-2,TGTGCCAGCAGCCCCCACCCCTGGGGCAGGGGGGACGGTGGCTACACCTTC,CASSPHPWGRGDGGYTF
TRBJ1-3,.,.,TRBV3-1/TRBV3-2,TGTGCCAGCAGCCCTTTGGCTGGGGGCTCGTTTCTCGGGGACACCATATATTTT,CASSPLAGGSFLGDTIYF
TRBJ1-1,once,.,TRBV6-5,TGTGCCAGCAGTTACTCGATAGGGGTGAACACTGAAGCTTTCTTT,CASSYSIGVNTEAFF
TRBJ1-3,.,TRBD1,TRBV4-3,TGCGCCAGCAGCCAACGACCGGGACAGAGGAACACCATATATTTT,CASSQRPGQRNTIYF
TRBJ1-3,.,.,TRBV7-6,TGTGCCAGCAGCTACCGGGAGAGCTCTGGAAACACCATATATTTT,CASSYRESSGNTIYF
TRBJ2-3,once,.,TRBV7-2,TGTGCCAGCAGCTTAGTGGTTTGGGGGAAGGCAGATACGCAGTATTTT,CASSLVVWGKADTQYF
TRBJ2-2,.,TRBD1,TRBV9,TGTGCCAGCAGCCCCGGGACAGGGACGTCCGGGGAGCTGTTTTTT,CASSPGTGTSGELFF
TRBJ2-1,.,.,TRBV9,TGTGCCAGCAGCGTAGGGGGGGAGTGGTACAATGAGCAGTTCTTC,CASSVGGEWYNEQFF
TRBJ1-1,.,.,TRBV9,TGTGCCAGCAGCGTAGTTGGAGGGAGGAACACTGAAGCTTTCTTT,CASSVVGGRNTEAFF
TRBJ2-7,.,.,TRBV2,TGTGCCAGCAGTGAAATGCAGATCTACGAGCAGTACTTC,CASSEMQIYEQYF
TRBJ2-7,.,.,TRBV18,TGTGCCAGCTCATCAAATCGCGAGCAGTACTTC,CASSSNREQYF
TRBJ1-2,few,TRBD1,TRBV29-1,TGCAGCGTTGCGACTATCGAGGACAGGGCCGGCTATGGCTACACCTTC,CSVATIEDRAGYGYTF
TRBJ2-7,.,.,TRBV7-9,TGTGCCAGCAGCTTAGTTGGAGGGGCAACCCTCTGGGAGCAGTACTTC,CASSLVGGATLWEQYF
TRBJ2-7,.,TRBD2,TRBV5-6,TGTGCCAGCAGCTTCCCGGGGGGCTCCTACGAGCAGTACTTC,CASSFPGGSYEQYF
TRBJ1-1,once,.,TRBV6-5,TGTGCCAGCAGTCAGCAGACAGGCCGGGATGCTTTCTTT,CASSQQTGRDAFF
TRBJ1-2,.,.,TRBV18,TGTGCCAGCTCACCATCAGGGCAAACCAACTATGGCTACACCTTC,CASSPSGQTNYGYTF
TRBJ1-3,.,.,TRBV2,TGTGCCAGCAGTGACAGGGGCATTTCTGGAAACACCATATATTTT,CASSDRGISGNTIYF
TRBJ1-4,.,.,TRBV6-6,TGTGCCAGCAGGGGTCTAGGGGGGGAACTGTTTTTT,CASRGLGGELFF
TRBJ2-4,.,.,TRBV28,TGTGCCAGCAGCTCCGGACAGAGGATAGCCAAAAACATTCAGTACTTC,CASSSGQRIAKNIQYF
TRBJ2-5,.,TRBD1,TRBV18,TGTGCCAGCTCACCACTGTACCCCGGGACAGGTATCCGGCAAGAGACCCAGTACTTC,CASSPLYPGTGIRQETQYF
TRBJ1-2,.,.,TRBV28,TGTGCCAGCAGCCCGCTTGAGGCAGGCTATGGCTACACCTTC,CASSPLEAGYGYTF
TRBJ2-6,.,TRBD1,TRBV7-9,TGTGCCAGCAGTGAGACAGGGGCCCTCTCTGGGGCCAACGTCCTGACTTTC,CASSETGALSGANVLTF
TRBJ2-1,.,.,TRBV19,TGTGCCAGTAGTATAGGGACTCAGAATAACAATGAGCAGTTCTTC,CASSIGTQNNNEQFF
TRBJ2-3,.,TRBD2,TRBV30,TGTGCCTCCAGGACTAGCGGGAGTGCAGATACGCAGTATTTT,CASRTSGSADTQYF
TRBJ1-1,once,TRBD1,TRBV9,TGTGCCAGCAGCGTTTCCGGGACAGGGGTTGAAGCTTTCTTT,CASSVSGTGVEAFF
TRBJ1-5,.,.,TRBV6-1,TGTGCCAGCAGTGAAGGACCCCCGGCGGGGAGGCCCCAGCATTTT,CASSEGPPAGRPQHF
TRBJ1-1,.,TRBD1,TRBV19,TGTGCCAGTCGGACCGGGACAGGGAACACTGAAGCTTTCTTT,CASRTGTGNTEAFF
TRBJ1-2,.,.,TRBV28,TGTGCCAGCAGCCCTGGAGAGGAGCCCCTCTATGGCTACACCTTC,CASSPGEEPLYGYTF
TRBJ2-7,.,TRBD1,TRBV27,TGTGCCAGCAGCGTTTTTCCACGATCAGGGACAGTGCGTACCTACGAGCAGTACTTC,CASSVFPRSGTVRTYEQYF
TRBJ2-3,.,.,TRBV5-6,TGTGCCAGCAGCTTGGCAATAGGCTCAGGAGATACGCAGTATTTT,CASSLAIGSGDTQYF
TRBJ2-3,.,.,TRBV3-1/TRBV3-2,TGTGCCAGCAGCCAAGGAGGAGGAAGCGGCACAGATACGCAGTATTTT,CASSQGGGSGTDTQYF
TRBJ2-3,.,TRBD1,TRBV10-3,TGTGCCATCAGTGAAAACCGGGACAGGGGTATGGATACGCAGTATTTT,CAISENRDRGMDTQYF
TRBJ1-2,.,.,TRBV2,TGTGCCAGCATTCGGGGGGCGAATCGTGGCTACACCTTC,CASIRGANRGYTF
TRBJ1-2,.,TRBD1,TRBV28,TGTGCCAGCAGCGACAGGGTAGTGTATGGCTACACCTTC,CASSDRVVYGYTF
TRBJ2-7,.,.,TRBV7-2,TGTGCCAGCAGCTTTAGGGGCGAGAGCTCCTACGAGCAGTACTTC,CASSFRGESSYEQYF
TRBJ1-4,few,.,TRBV7-8,TGTGCCAGCAGCTTAGGGACGGCTAATGAAAAACTGTTTTTT,CASSLGTANEKLFF
TRBJ2-3,.,.,TRBV30,TGTGCCTGGACGGGAAGCACAGATACGCAGTATTTT,CAWTGSTDTQYF
TRBJ2-3,.,.,TRBV5-4,TGTGCCAGCAGCTTGGTTCCCAGCGGAACTAGCACAGATACGCAGTATTTT,CASSLVPSGTSTDTQYF
TRBJ1-2,.,TRBD1,TRBV18,TGTGCCAGCTCAACGGGACAGGGCTACACCTTC,CASSTGQGYTF
TRBJ1-2,.,TRBD1,TRBV27,TGTGCCAGCAGGCCCGCCGGACAGGAAGGCTATGGCTACACCTTC,CASRPAGQEGYGYTF
TRBJ1-2,.,TRBD1,TRBV6-6,TGTGCCAGCAGTCGAACTCGGACAGGACTTAACTATGGCTACACCTTC,CASSRTRTGLNYGYTF
TRBJ1-2,.,.,TRBV12-3/TRBV12-4,TGTGCCAGCACCCGGATAATCTACGATGGCTACACCTTC,CASTRIIYDGYTF
TRBJ2-1,.,TRBD2,TRBV19,TGTGCCAGTACCGATACTACCGGGACTAGCGGGAGAAACGCCTACAATGAGCAGTTCTTC,CASTDTTGTSGRNAYNEQFF
TRBJ2-7,.,TRBD2,TRBV15,TGTGCCACCAGCAGAAGAGGGGGACTAGCGGGAGACGAGCAGTACTTC,CATSRRGGLAGDEQYF
TRBJ2-7,few,TRBD2,TRBV6-5,TGTGCCAGCAGCCGGGGACTAGCGGCTTACGAGCAGTACTTC,CASSRGLAAYEQYF
TRBJ1-5,.,.,TRBV28,TGTGCCAGCAGTTTATCAGGGTCGCGCAATCAGCCCCAGCATTTT,CASSLSGSRNQPQHF
TRBJ2-7,.,.,TRBV11-3,TGTGCCAGCAGCTTAAGGGGTTCCTACGAGCAGTACTTC,CASSLRGSYEQYF
TRBJ2-1,.,.,TRBV27,TGTGCCAGCCTCTCTATTGGCAATGAGCAGTTCTTC,CASLSIGNEQFF